One and the same sample provided the 27 T cell receptor beta chains below, sequenced in a study of CD4 T cells in relation to SARS-CoV-2 and coronaviruses (dated by TCRdb to about 2021). The library came from the immunoSEQ multiplex PCR assay. Held by TCRdb, this immuneACCESS table contains in-frame sequences only and omits some clones. Under half of the omission traces to an unresolved V gene where checked; the cause of the rest is unknown. The sample table lists more than 9,000 clones, 87% of them with a count of one. Jointly, the top ten make up around 2% of the sample. Material: naive CD4+ T cells from PBMCs. The cell subset or site label, read with the paper, signifies: naive CD4+ T cells isolated by negative enrichment. The receptors here all came from an adult with COVID-19.

Only one count was recorded for this clone. This rearrangement joins TRBV7-9 to TRBJ2-7; the D gene is possibly TRBD1 (5 bases). Germline CDR1 reads SEHNR; CDR2 reads FQNEAQ (reference sequence). Trimming removed 4 bases from V and 5 bases from J, with 6 bases in between. The CDR3 sequence is 11 residues long. The chain's CDR3 is CASSSRDEQYF. The CDR3 nucleotides read TGTGCCAGCAGCTCCAGGGACGAGCAGTACTTC.

The V and J genes are TRBV27 and TRBJ1-4, with D unresolved. Per the germline V gene, CDR1 is MNHEY and CDR2 is SMNVEV (reference sequence). This CDR3 comprises 15 residues. V dropped 2 bases and J dropped 5 bases, with 12 bases sitting between them. Here the CDR3 reads CASSLGGLENEKLFF. CDR3 DNA: TGTGCCAGCAGTTTAGGTGGGCTGGAGAATGAAAAACTGTTTTTT.

The V gene is TRBV7-2, the J gene TRBJ1-5; 11 nucleotides line up with TRBD1. This CDR3 is built from 17 residues. The junction had 9 bases not matched to a gene; V was cut back by 4 bases and J by 4 bases. Germline V gene data show CDR1 as SGHTA and CDR2 as FQGNSA. The CDR3 reads CASSSFGDRGINQPQHF. CDR3 in DNA: TGTGCCAGCAGCTCCTTTGGGGACAGGGGGATTAATCAGCCCCAGCATTTT.

The V gene is TRBV18, the J gene TRBJ2-1, with 10 bases aligning to TRBD2. This CDR3 contains 15 residues. The ends lost 1 base at V and 6 bases at J; junction bases unmatched: 3. Germline V gene data show CDR1 as KGHSH and CDR2 as LQKENI. CDR3 sequence (DNA): TGTGCCAGCTCACCACTCCAGCGGGGGGGCAATGAGCAGTTCTTC. Amino acid sequence: CASSPLQRGGNEQFF.

The chain joins TRBV21-1 to TRBJ1-5. TRBV21-1 is an annotated pseudogene. The CDR3 contains 16 residues. The CDR3 region has the DNA TGTGCCAGCAGCAAAGCGATTTGGGTTCTCAATCAGCCCCAGCATTTT. Its protein is CASSKAIWVLNQPQHF.

The V gene is TRBV18, the J gene TRBJ2-7; 9 bases are a match to TRBD1. The junction had 9 bases not matched to a gene; V was cut back by 2 bases and J by 7 bases. Germline V gene data show CDR1 as KGHSH and CDR2 as LQKENI. CDR3 length: 15 residues. The CDR3 region is CASSPVPGQGSEQYF. As DNA, the CDR3 is TGTGCCAGCTCACCAGTCCCGGGACAGGGATCAGAGCAGTACTTC.

This clone was detected only once. The chain links TRBV7-6 to TRBJ1-5; no definite D call. Germline CDR1 reads SGHVS; CDR2 reads FNYEAQ. The CDR3 totals 15 residues. V was trimmed by 1 base and J by 3 bases, leaving 10 bases between them. Written as DNA, the CDR3 is TGTGCCAGCAGCTTAGAGGTAGGGAACAATCAGCCCCAGCATTTT. It specifies CASSLEVGNNQPQHF.

This chain joins TRBV7-2 and TRBJ2-2; D gene uncertain. The V end was cut by 2 bases, the J end by 2 bases, with 6 bases between. Looked up from germline, CDR1 is SGHTA and CDR2 is FQGNSA. The CDR3 loop spans 14 amino acids. The CDR3 bases are TGTGCCAGCAGCTTACTAGACAACACCGGGGAGCTGTTTTTT. This gives the protein CASSLLDNTGELFF.

The V gene is TRBV20-1, the J gene TRBJ2-3; no clear D. Deletions cut 3 bases from V and 3 bases from J, with 10 bases between. This CDR3 has 13 residues. Per the germline V gene, CDR1 is DFQATT and CDR2 is SNEGSKA (reference sequence). CDR3: CSASTSNTDTQYF. The CDR3 DNA follows: TGCAGTGCTAGTACCTCGAATACAGATACGCAGTATTTT.

The genes are TRBV4-3 and TRBJ1-2; D is perhaps TRBD1 (5 bases). Germline V lookup: CDR1 LGHNA, CDR2 YSLEER. Trimming pared 3 bases from V and 2 bases from J, leaving 13 bases between. This CDR3 has 15 amino acids. The CDR3 coding sequence is TGCGCCAGCAGCCAGATCGGGACTGGGAACTATGGCTACACCTTC. Translating it yields CASSQIGTGNYGYTF.

This rearrangement joins TRBV27 to TRBJ2-3; 9 bases line up with TRBD1. Unmatched junction bases numbered 8, after V lost 7 bases and J lost 6 bases. The CDR3 runs to 14 residues. Germline-derived CDR1 and CDR2 are MNHEY and SMNVEV (reference sequence). CDR3 nucleotide sequence: TGTGCCAGCACAACAGGGGGCGCCTGGGATACGCAGTATTTT. Its translation is CASTTGGAWDTQYF.

V gene TRBV5-1 combines with J gene TRBJ1-2, with D possibly matching TRBD1 (5 bases). Germline CDR1 reads SGHRS; CDR2 reads YFSETQ. This CDR3 has 14 residues. V was trimmed by 1 base and J by 4 bases, leaving 11 bases between them. The CDR3 DNA reads TGCGCCAGCAGCTTGACAGGCTCGTTCTATGGCTACACCTTC. Translated: CASSLTGSFYGYTF.

This chain links TRBV30 with TRBJ2-1, with 8 nucleotides matching TRBD2. V shed 0 bases and J 6 bases; nucleotides not matched to a gene: 7. The germline V gene encodes CDR1 GTSNPN and CDR2 SVGIG (reference sequence). The CDR3 spans 15 residues. In nucleotides, the CDR3 is TGTGCCTGGAGTGTATTGAAAAGCGGGGGCAATGAGCAGTTCTTC. It translates to CAWSVLKSGGNEQFF.

This chain links TRBV9 with TRBJ1-3; no clear D gene. The V gene's germline CDR1 is SGDLS and CDR2 YYNGEE. The CDR3 has 17 residues. The germline V and J ends were trimmed by 1 base and 2 bases, with 16 bases remaining between them. This CDR3 is CASSVTSRSHPGNTIYF. CDR3 DNA sequence: TGTGCCAGCAGCGTAACCAGTAGGTCCCATCCTGGAAACACCATATATTTT.

The V call is TRBV19, the J call TRBJ2-2; a possible D gene is TRBD1 (5 bases). In germline, CDR1 is LNHDA, CDR2 SQIVND (reference sequence). Trimming took off 3 bases at V and 5 bases at J, with 13 bases between the two ends. This CDR3 region has 15 residues. The CDR3 reads CASSMVGRETGELFF. The CDR3 DNA reads TGTGCCAGTAGTATGGTAGGCAGGGAAACCGGGGAGCTGTTTTTT.

This clone was detected only once. The rearrangement uses TRBV6-2 or TRBV6-3 and TRBJ2-5; 7 bases are a match to TRBD2. CDR1 MNHEY and CDR2 SVGEGT come from the germline V gene. With V trimmed by 4 bases and J by 5 bases, 28 bases remained unmatched. This CDR3 spans 21 amino acids. CDR3 DNA sequence: TGTGCCAGCAGTTTGCCGGCGGGATGGGAGGCGAGCGGGGACGGTCGGGAGACCCAGTACTTC. It codes for CASSLPAGWEASGDGRETQYF.

The V and J genes are TRBV7-9 and TRBJ1-6, with D unresolved. Germline CDR1 and CDR2: SEHNR and FQNEAQ (reference sequence). The CDR3 has 14 residues. V was clipped by 2 bases and J by 5 bases, with 7 bases between them. The CDR3 spells CASSLSTNNSPLHF. The CDR3 nucleotides are TGTGCCAGCAGCTTATCTACAAATAATTCACCCCTCCACTTT.

The chain employs TRBV7-2 and TRBJ2-1; D uncertain. CDR1 is SGHTA, CDR2 FQGNSA, per germline. With 1 base removed from V and 15 bases from J, the gap between germline ends came to 13 bases. This CDR3 is 12 amino acids long. The CDR3 sequence is CASSLDPAARFF. The CDR3 DNA reads TGTGCCAGCAGCTTAGACCCCGCCGCGCGGTTCTTC.

The J gene is TRBJ1-1, the V gene TRBV5-4; D gene unclear. The V and J ends lost 4 bases and 0 bases respectively, with 16 bases between them. Germline V lookup: CDR1 SGHNT, CDR2 YYREEE (reference sequence). CDR3 length equals 16 residues. The CDR3 DNA follows: TGTGCCAGCAGCACACCACCGAGCCCTTTGAACACTGAAGCTTTCTTT. It encodes CASSTPPSPLNTEAFF. Combining the CDR3 with reference TRBV5-4 and TRBJ1-1 gives the whole variable domain ETGVTQSPTHLIKTRGQQVTLRCSSQSGHNTVSWYQQALGQGPQFIFQYYREEENGRGNFPPRFSGLQFPNYSSELNVNALELDDSALYLCASSTPPSPLNTEAFFGQGTRLTVV.

A few counts support this clone. V and J are TRBV5-4 and TRBJ1-5, with 7 bases that match TRBD1. V dropped 4 bases and J dropped 9; count of bases not matched to a gene: 16. Germline CDR1 and CDR2: SGHNT and YYREEE (reference sequence). There are 16 residues in the CDR3. The CDR3 is CASSLGTDPTIWPQHF. The CDR3 nucleotides read TGTGCCAGCAGCCTCGGGACAGATCCTACAATCTGGCCCCAGCATTTT.

The chain joins TRBV21-1 to TRBJ1-4; the table's D call, TRBD1, has no DNA check behind it. TRBV21-1 is a pseudogene. The CDR3 is 17 residues long. CDR3 region: CARDISGTGERSEKLFF. The CDR3 bases are TGTGCCAGAGATATCAGCGGGACAGGGGAACGAAGTGAAAAACTGTTTTTT.

V gene TRBV6-1 combines with J gene TRBJ1-2; D is unresolved. CDR3 size: 13 residues. V was trimmed by 2 bases and J by 8 bases, leaving 12 bases between them. The germline V gene encodes CDR1 MNHNS and CDR2 SASEGT. This CDR3 is CASSERRVDGYTF. The CDR3 nucleotides are TGTGCCAGCAGTGAACGTAGGGTAGACGGCTACACCTTC.

The chain carries TRBV25-1 and TRBJ1-6; D is uncertain. Germline CDR1 is MGHDK and CDR2 is SYGVNS. Between the trimmed V and J ends, which lost 5 bases and 11 bases, there was a span of 19 bases. This CDR3 has 15 residues. The CDR3 region is CASSSWGSAGPPLHF. The CDR3 coding sequence is TGTGCCAGCAGTTCTTGGGGATCCGCTGGGCCACCCCTCCACTTT.

This sequence joins TRBV27 and TRBJ1-3; 9 bases fit TRBD1. Germline values: CDR1 MNHEY, CDR2 SMNVEV (reference sequence). CDR3 length equals 15 residues. V trimming: 5 bases; J trimming: 0 bases; junction bases outside the gene matches: 2. CDR3 sequence: CASSRQGVSGNTIYF. Written as DNA, the CDR3 is TGTGCCAGCAGTAGACAGGGGGTCTCTGGAAACACCATATATTTT.

The CDR3 coding sequence is TGTGCCAGCAGCCCACGAGCTAGCGGCACCGGGGAGCTGTTTTTT. Translation gives CASSPRASGTGELFF. The gene calls are TRBV6-2 or TRBV6-3 and TRBJ2-2; the match to TRBD2 covers 7 bases. This CDR3 has 15 residues. J lost 4 bases, V lost 6 bases, and 8 bases had no gene match. Looked up from germline, CDR1 is MNHEY and CDR2 is SVGEGT.

This clone has a single count. The V gene is TRBV21-1, the J gene TRBJ1-4; no check of the table's D call, TRBD1, against the DNA was made. TRBV21-1 is a listed pseudogene. This CDR3 has 16 amino acids. The CDR3 DNA is TGTGCCAGCAGCAGCCCCGTGACAGGGGGTCATGAAAAACTGTTTTTT. Translated: CASSSPVTGGHEKLFF.

J is TRBJ1-2 and V is TRBV6-5; no definite D call. V was pared by 6 bases and J by 5 bases, with 16 bases between. The CDR3 is made up of 14 amino acids. Germline-derived CDR1 and CDR2 are MNHEY and SVGAGI. The CDR3 DNA follows: TGTGCCAGCAGGGGAACGGACCCTATTTATGGCTACACCTTC. Translation gives CASRGTDPIYGYTF.